This T cell receptor (beta chain) was sequenced during a study of T cell changes during pregnancy in multiple sclerosis. The V gene's germline CDR1 is SGHRS and CDR2 YFSETQ. V lost 3 bases, J lost 8 bases, and 21 bases stayed unmatched. The CDR3 consists of 18 residues. Measured with immunoSEQ multiplex PCR; TCRdb has only the in-frame clones, and not every one. The sample holds some 30,000 clones; 91% are singletons and the top ten take about 3.9%. This sequence was found in a female donor in good health, enrolled as a control in a pregnancy study. The rearrangement joins TRBV5-1 to TRBJ1-2; 8 bases map to TRBD1. The sequenced sample was CD8+ T cells from peripheral blood mononuclear cells, obtained in the second trimester of pregnancy. The CDR3 sequence: CASSSYINQGADDRGYTF. Here the CDR3 DNA reads TGCGCCAGCAGCTCATACATAAACCAGGGGGCCGATGATAGAGGCTACACCTTC.